The sequence of this TCR beta chain was determined in a study of shared clonotypes between healthy human individuals. The study's findings and limits: Enrolling few donors narrowed the genetic and exposure-history diversity that was represented.

In the naive CD8 group, cells lacked CD45RO and were positively selected for CCR7, so terminally differentiated effector memory CD45RA+ cells were left out. Produced via immunoSEQ multiplex PCR; TCRdb's table is partial and in-frame only. Of around 1,900,000 clones in the sample, 80% to 95% were seen once. The J segment lost 4 bases and the V segment lost 6 bases, leaving 5 bases of the junction unmatched. This CDR3 is built from 15 residues. Per germline, CDR1 SGHAT and CDR2 FQNNGV. On this clone: Antigen specificity is unknown.

The chain links TRBV11-2 to TRBJ2-1; 11 bases map to TRBD2. The receptor comes from a man aged 18 to 29 in good health. Some clones in this sample may be carry-over from other donors' samples. The sequencing sample was made of naive CD8+ T cells from PBMCs. Here the CDR3 DNA reads TGTGCCAGCAGACGAACTAGCGGGAGATACAATGAGCAGTTCTTC. Translating gives CASRRTSGRYNEQFF.